Listed here is a single T cell receptor (beta chain). This clone's antigen is unknown. Per-base quality was not reported, and no clone a single base away is much larger than it. PBMC libraries used mostly approximately 500 ng of input genomic DNA for deep sequencing, with six replicates per sample. The immunoSEQ hsTCRbeta kit was used to prepare TCRbeta libraries, following the manufacturer's instructions. The finished libraries were brought together in one pool at roughly 3 nM, which was then read using an Illumina NovaSeq 6000 S4 flow cell. On the authors' methods: The immunoSEQ Analyzer was used for raw data preprocessing and quality control. The analysis was limited to productive rearrangements, and each clonotype was defined by a unique CDR3 amino acid sequence. Repertoire clonality was estimated as the Gini-Simpson index, which was calculated using the R package tcR. Student's t test was used to compare Gini indices, and Pearson correlation was used to assess associations with tumor size change. As stored in TCRdb, this immuneACCESS dataset retains in-frame rearrangements with V and J assigned. A fraction of the clones does not appear; measured against another copy, unresolved V genes explain less than half of the discrepancy, and the remainder lacks a known reason. That table supplies the V and J calls and clone size; D and trimming were determined from the DNA. Within this sample are around 60,000 clones, with more than 60% of them counted one time only. 2.5% to 3% of the sample is in the top ten clones.

From the cysteine up to the phenylalanine, the CDR3 has a length of 17 residues. The retained sequence is limited to the CDR3, 51 bases, with the frame set at the first base. Trimming takes 7 bases off V and 0 bases off J; junction bases not matched to a gene: 11. The germline V gene provides CDR1 ENHRY and CDR2 SYGVKD. The data originate from a study of neoadjuvant anti-PD-1 for oral cavity cancer (dated by TCRdb to the early 2020s). Study-level background: Before curative-intent surgical resection, most patients were given three to four biweekly doses of nivolumab at 3 mg/kg. For patients who did not progress, a fourth nivolumab dose was given around day 43, followed by definitive surgical resection on days 50-56. Under RECIST 1.1, patients with complete response, partial response or stable disease were classed as responders, and patients with progression were classed as non-responders. The parent correlative cohort had 12 to 13 patients and a response rate of 33%. Summary of the overall study and its limitations: Within PBMCs, T cell clonality (Gini index) was significantly higher in non-responders than responders after neoadjuvant nivolumab. Only a few patients per response group were included in the TCR analyses, and the authors called for validation in larger cohorts. A higher pretreatment blood Treg/Th17 ratio correlated with both higher pretreatment blood TCRbeta clonality and lower post-treatment tumor TCRbeta clonality.

The time point tag for this specimen amounts to: before neoadjuvant nivolumab. Patients were newly diagnosed with stage II-IVA oral cavity squamous cell carcinoma and had received no prior systemic or radiation treatment. Everyone in the cohort had locally advanced, HPV-negative oral cavity squamous cell carcinoma. Peripheral blood mononuclear cells were analyzed directly and were not maintained or expanded in culture. Samples were obtained from a longitudinal correlative study of a single-arm phase II trial of neoadjuvant nivolumab in oral cavity squamous cell carcinoma. Subject-matched pre- and post-treatment PBMCs and tumors from three responders and three non-responders underwent genomic DNA-based TCRbeta sequencing. Peripheral blood mononuclear cells were collected before nivolumab treatment and were collected again after treatment, at the time of surgery. The Maxwell RSC DNA from Cells kit was used to extract genomic DNA from PBMCs.

This chain joins TRBV10-3 to TRBJ1-1; TRBD1 matches 10 bases in the middle. This TCR was sampled from a person aged 35-80 years with oral cavity squamous cell carcinoma. The sample here was PBMCs, taken before nivolumab (anti-PD-1) treatment. The CDR3 corresponds to CAITPLGGQGMNTEAFF. The sequence in DNA is TGTGCCATCACCCCGCTCGGGGGACAGGGGATGAACACTGAAGCTTTCTTT.